The source of this TCR beta chain is a study of Ad26.COV2.S vaccination and SARS-CoV-2 variants. Across the whole study: Intramuscular Ad26.COV2.S at 5x10^10 or 1x10^11 viral particles. General observations from the study: It was found that vaccine and placebo recipients had similar non-spike TCR breadth. Vaccine recipients surpassed placebo recipients in spike-specific TCR breadth.

The CDR3 consists of 16 residues. In germline, CDR1 is LGHDT, CDR2 YNNKEL (reference sequence). The V end lost 0 bases, the J end lost 7 bases, and 18 bases lay between the germline ends. Treatment described: over 15 received Ad26.COV2.S at low or high dose, single or two shots; several received placebo; per-sample allocation not given. Specimens were obtained on day 63 following the first vaccine or placebo injection. Points on this clone: Its antigen is unidentified.

Profiled with immunoSEQ multiplex PCR; TCRdb holds only in-frame clones, not every one. Of some 340,000 clones listed, 85% to 90% are singletons. This TCR came from a person between 18 and 59 years old who received the Ad26.COV2.S COVID-19 vaccine or a placebo. The sample in question was peripheral blood, obtained in a trial of Ad26.COV2.S vaccine versus placebo. This chain joins TRBV3-1 (or the pseudogene TRBV3-2) and TRBJ2-5, with D tentatively TRBD1 (5 bases). DNA for the CDR3: TGTGCCAGCAGCCAAGATGCGCAGGGTGGCCTGGGGACCCAGTACTTC. Translation gives CASSQDAQGGLGTQYF.